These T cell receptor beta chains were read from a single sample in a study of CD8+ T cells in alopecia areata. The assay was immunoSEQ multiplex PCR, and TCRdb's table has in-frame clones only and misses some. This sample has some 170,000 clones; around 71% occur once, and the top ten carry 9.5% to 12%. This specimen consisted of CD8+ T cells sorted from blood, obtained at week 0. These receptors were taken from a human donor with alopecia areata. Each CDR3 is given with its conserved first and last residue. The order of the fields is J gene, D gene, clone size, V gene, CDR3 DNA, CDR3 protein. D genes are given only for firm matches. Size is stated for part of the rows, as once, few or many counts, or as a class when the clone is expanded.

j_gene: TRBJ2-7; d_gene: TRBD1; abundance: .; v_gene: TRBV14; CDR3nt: TGTGCCAGTAGTCGCCGACAGGGACAGGTCTACGAGCAGTACTTC; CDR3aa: CASSRRQGQVYEQYF
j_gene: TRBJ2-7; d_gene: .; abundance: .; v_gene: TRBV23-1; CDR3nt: TGCGCCAGCAGTCAATCAGTCTCCGGGTTAACCTACGAGCAGTACTTC; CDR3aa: CASSQSVSGLTYEQYF
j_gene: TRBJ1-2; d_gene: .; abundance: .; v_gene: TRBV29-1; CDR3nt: TGCAGCGTTCCCACACGGACCGGAGGGTATGGCTACACCTTC; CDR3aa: CSVPTRTGGYGYTF
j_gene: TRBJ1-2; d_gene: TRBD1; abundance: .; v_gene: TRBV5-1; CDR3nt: TGCGCCAGCAGCGGGATTTCTGAGACAGGGGTCTATGGCTACACCTTC; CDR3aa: CASSGISETGVYGYTF
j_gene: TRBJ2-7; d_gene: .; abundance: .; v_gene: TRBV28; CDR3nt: TGTGCCAGCAGTTTTGGGCCTAGGGACGAGCAGTACTTC; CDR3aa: CASSFGPRDEQYF
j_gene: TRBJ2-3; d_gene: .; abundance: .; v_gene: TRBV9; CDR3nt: TGTGCCAGCAGCGTAGGGGGTAGCACAGATACGCAGTATTTT; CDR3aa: CASSVGGSTDTQYF
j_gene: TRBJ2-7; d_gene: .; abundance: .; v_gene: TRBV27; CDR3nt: TGTGCCAGCAGTTCCCTCCGGGACACGACCTACGAGCAGTACTTC; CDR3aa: CASSSLRDTTYEQYF
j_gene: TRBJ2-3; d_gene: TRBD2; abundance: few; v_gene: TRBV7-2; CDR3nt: TGTGCCAGCACCCTAGCGGGGGGCGCCACAGATACGCAGTATTTT; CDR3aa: CASTLAGGATDTQYF
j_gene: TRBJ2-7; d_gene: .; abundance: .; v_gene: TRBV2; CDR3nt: TGTGCCAGCAGTGAAGGTGTTCGGCCCTACGAGCAGTACTTC; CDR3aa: CASSEGVRPYEQYF
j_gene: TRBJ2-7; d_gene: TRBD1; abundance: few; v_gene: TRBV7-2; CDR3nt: TGTGCCAGCAGCGGAGGGACAGGGCCCTACGAGCAGTACTTC; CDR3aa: CASSGGTGPYEQYF
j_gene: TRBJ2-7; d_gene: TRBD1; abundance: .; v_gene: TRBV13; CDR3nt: TGTGCCAGCAGCCCCGGGACAGGGGGACGGGAGCAGTACTTC; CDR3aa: CASSPGTGGREQYF
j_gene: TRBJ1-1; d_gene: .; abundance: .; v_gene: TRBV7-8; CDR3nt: TGTGCCAGCAGCTCAACAAGGGGCAAGGCTTTCTTT; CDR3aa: CASSSTRGKAFF
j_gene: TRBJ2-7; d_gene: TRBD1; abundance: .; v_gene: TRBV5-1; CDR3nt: TGCGCCAGCAGCACCTTCACACGGGACAGGCCCTACGAGCAGTACTTC; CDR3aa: CASSTFTRDRPYEQYF
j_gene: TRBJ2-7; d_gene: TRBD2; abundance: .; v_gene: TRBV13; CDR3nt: TGTGCCAGCAGCGGGACTAGCGGGGACTACGAGCAGTACTTC; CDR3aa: CASSGTSGDYEQYF
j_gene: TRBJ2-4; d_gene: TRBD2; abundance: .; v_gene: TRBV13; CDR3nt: TGTGCCAGCAGCGCACGAACCCTAGCGGGGGAAGCCAAAAACATTCAGTACTTC; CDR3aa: CASSARTLAGEAKNIQYF
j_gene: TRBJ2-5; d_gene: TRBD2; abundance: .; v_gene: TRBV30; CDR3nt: TGTGCCTACGGTAGCGGGGGGCAAGAGACCCAGTACTTC; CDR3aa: CAYGSGGQETQYF
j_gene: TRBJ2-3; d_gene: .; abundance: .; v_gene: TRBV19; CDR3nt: TGTGCCACAAGAGACCCGGTTGGAGGCCGGGGAACAGATACGCAGTATTTT; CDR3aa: CATRDPVGGRGTDTQYF
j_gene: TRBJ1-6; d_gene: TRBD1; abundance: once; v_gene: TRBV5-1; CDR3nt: TGCGCCAGCAGCTGGGCCGGGACAGGCGACGCACCCCTCCACTTT; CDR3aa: CASSWAGTGDAPLHF
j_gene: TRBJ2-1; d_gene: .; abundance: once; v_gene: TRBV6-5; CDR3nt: TGTGCCAGCAGTTACTCCCCCAATGAGCAGTTCTTC; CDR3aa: CASSYSPNEQFF
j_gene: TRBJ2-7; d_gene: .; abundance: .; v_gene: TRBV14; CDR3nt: TGTGCCAGCAGCCAACGGACAGTACCCTACGAGCAGTACTTC; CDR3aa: CASSQRTVPYEQYF
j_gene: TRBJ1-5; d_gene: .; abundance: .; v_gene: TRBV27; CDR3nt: TGTGCCAGCAGTTTCCTCCGGGACAGCAATCAGCCCCAGCATTTT; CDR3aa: CASSFLRDSNQPQHF
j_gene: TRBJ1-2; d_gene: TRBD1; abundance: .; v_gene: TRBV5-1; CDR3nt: TGCGCCAGCAGCGTGGGACAGGGTTATGGCTACACCTTC; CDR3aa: CASSVGQGYGYTF
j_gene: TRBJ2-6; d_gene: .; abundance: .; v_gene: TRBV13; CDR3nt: TGTGCCAGCAGCTCTGGACAACCGGGCAGAGGTGGGGCCAACGTCCTGACTTTC; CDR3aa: CASSSGQPGRGGANVLTF
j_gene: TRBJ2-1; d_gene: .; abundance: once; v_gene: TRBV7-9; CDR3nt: TGTGCCAGCAGCAAAGGGCGGTCGAGCTCCTACAATGAGCAGTTCTTC; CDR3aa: CASSKGRSSSYNEQFF
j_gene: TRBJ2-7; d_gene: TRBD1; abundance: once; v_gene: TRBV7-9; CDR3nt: TGTGCCAGCAGCAAGGACAGGGTCGAGCAGTACTTC; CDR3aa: CASSKDRVEQYF
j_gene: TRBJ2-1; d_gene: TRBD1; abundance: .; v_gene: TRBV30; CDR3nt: TGTGCCTGGGGACAGGGGGCCGGCAATGAGCAGTTCTTC; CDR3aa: CAWGQGAGNEQFF
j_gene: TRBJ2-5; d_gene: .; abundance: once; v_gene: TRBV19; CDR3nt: TGTGCCAGTAGTATGGGACGACAAGAGACCCAGTACTTC; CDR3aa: CASSMGRQETQYF
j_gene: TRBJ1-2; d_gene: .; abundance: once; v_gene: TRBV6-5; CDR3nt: TGTGCCAGCGGGGGAACCAACTATGGCTACACCTTC; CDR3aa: CASGGTNYGYTF
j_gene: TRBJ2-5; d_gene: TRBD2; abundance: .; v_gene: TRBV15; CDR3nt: TGTGCCACCAGCAGTCCCTCCCGGACTAGCGGGGGTCCAAGGGAGACCCAGTACTTC; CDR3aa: CATSSPSRTSGGPRETQYF
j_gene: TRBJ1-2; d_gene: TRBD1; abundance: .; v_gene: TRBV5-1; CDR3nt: TGCGCCAGCAGCGCGACAGGGTGGAACTATGGCTACACCTTC; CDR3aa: CASSATGWNYGYTF
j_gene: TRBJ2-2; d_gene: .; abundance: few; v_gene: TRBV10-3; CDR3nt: TGTGCCACCAGCCCCACCGGACAAGACTCGAACACCGGGGAGCTGTTTTTT; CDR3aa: CATSPTGQDSNTGELFF
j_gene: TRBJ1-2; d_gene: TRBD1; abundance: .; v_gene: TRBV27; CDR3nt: TGTGCCAGCAGTTTGTCGGGACAGGCCCCTTCTGGCTACACCTTC; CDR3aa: CASSLSGQAPSGYTF
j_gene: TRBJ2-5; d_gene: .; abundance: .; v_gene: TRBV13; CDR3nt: TGTGCCAGCAGCGAGAGACTTCGGGATGGAGAGACCCAGTACTTC; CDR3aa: CASSERLRDGETQYF
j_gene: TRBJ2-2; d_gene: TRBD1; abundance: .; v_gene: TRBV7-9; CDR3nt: TGTGCCAGCAGCTCGGACAGGGACACCGGGGAGCTGTTTTTT; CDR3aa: CASSSDRDTGELFF